Presented here are 24 T cell receptor beta chains from one specimen sequenced in a study of blood T cell repertoires in COVID-19. Profiled with immunoSEQ multiplex PCR; TCRdb holds only in-frame clones, not every one. The data contain about 350,000 clones, almost 90% of them seen just once; the ten biggest clones take up approximately 0.93%. Sequenced sample: PBMCs or T cells enriched from blood (not recorded which). All receptors come from a woman aged 25-40 years who had been exposed to COVID-19.

The V call is TRBV30, the J call TRBJ2-2; unclear D gene. Germline CDR1 is GTSNPN and CDR2 is SVGIG (reference sequence). Trimming removed 5 bases at V and 0 bases at J, with 10 bases between. The CDR3 is 14 amino acids. The CDR3 bases are TGTGCCTGGGGACGGAGCTCGAACACCGGGGAGCTGTTTTTT. Translated: CAWGRSSNTGELFF.

This CDR3 is CASSTGAGDQPQHF. The CDR3 DNA reads as TGTGCCAGCTCGACCGGGGCAGGGGATCAGCCCCAGCATTTT. The V and J genes are TRBV18 and TRBJ1-5; D perhaps matches TRBD1 (6 bases). Looked up from germline, CDR1 is KGHSH and CDR2 is LQKENI. V was shortened by 6 bases and J by 5 bases, with 14 bases between the two germline ends. The CDR3 is made up of 14 amino acids.

The chain employs TRBV6-5 and TRBJ2-7; the match to TRBD2 covers 15 bases. The junction had 3 bases not matched to a gene; V was cut back by 6 bases and J by 6 bases. The CDR3 runs 14 residues. Germline-derived CDR1 and CDR2 are MNHEY and SVGAGI. CDR3 protein: CASRPGLAGGEQYF. The CDR3 bases are TGTGCCAGCAGACCGGGACTAGCGGGAGGCGAGCAGTACTTC.

With respect to this clone: Other DNA sequences within the sample encode an identical CDR3. The chain's CDR3 is CSARGGYEQYF. CDR3 nucleotide sequence: TGCAGTGCTAGGGGGGGATACGAGCAGTACTTC. The chain employs TRBV20-1 and TRBJ2-7; D is possibly TRBD2 (6 bases). The CDR3 consists of 11 residues. V was clipped by 3 bases and J by 4 bases, with 7 bases between them. CDR1 is DFQATT, CDR2 SNEGSKA, per germline (reference sequence).

This clone was observed a handful of times. V usage is TRBV4-2 and J usage is TRBJ2-6, with D tentatively TRBD1 (6 bases). The germline CDR1 and CDR2 sequences are LGHNA and YNFKEQ. This CDR3 spans 16 amino acids. V was clipped by 6 bases and J by 1 base, with 13 bases between them. This CDR3 is CASRPKTGSGANVLTF. CDR3 in DNA: TGTGCCAGCAGACCCAAAACAGGGTCTGGGGCCAACGTCCTGACTTTC.

V usage is TRBV3-1 (or the pseudogene TRBV3-2) and J usage is TRBJ1-2; D may be TRBD1 (6 bases). Trimming removed 0 bases from V and 6 bases from J, with 14 bases in between. This CDR3 spans 15 amino acids. The V gene's germline CDR1 is LGHDT and CDR2 YNNKEL (reference sequence). CDR3 region: CASSQDPAWGHGYTF. The DNA of the CDR3 is TGTGCCAGCAGCCAAGATCCAGCGTGGGGGCATGGCTACACCTTC.

The chain is built from TRBV9 and TRBJ2-3; D is possibly TRBD2 (6 bases). V was shortened by 6 bases and J by 2 bases, with 13 bases between the two germline ends. Germline lookup yields CDR1 SGDLS and CDR2 YYNGEE. This CDR3 comprises 14 residues. The chain's CDR3 is CASTYGSITDTQYF. In DNA, the CDR3 is TGTGCCAGCACCTACGGGAGCATCACAGATACGCAGTATTTT.

A few counts support this clone. V usage is TRBV19 and J usage is TRBJ1-6, with 7 nucleotides matching TRBD1. CDR3 length: 14 residues. V was pared by 5 bases and J by 16 bases, with 14 bases of the junction left unmatched. Germline CDR1 is LNHDA and CDR2 is SQIVND (reference sequence). CDR3 DNA sequence: TGTGCCAGTAGTCCGATCACCTCAACAGGGGAGCTCCACTTT. It yields the protein CASSPITSTGELHF.

The rearrangement joins TRBV27 to TRBJ2-7; the D gene is possibly TRBD1 (6 bases). Per the germline V gene, CDR1 is MNHEY and CDR2 is SMNVEV (reference sequence). CDR3 size: 15 residues. The V end was cut by 6 bases, the J end by 0 bases, with 15 bases between. DNA for the CDR3: TGTGCCAGCAGACTCCGAACAGGGACCTCCTACGAGCAGTACTTC. Amino acid sequence: CASRLRTGTSYEQYF.

The chain's CDR3 is CASSRDRTTYEQYF. CDR3 nucleotides: TGTGCCAGTAGTAGGGACAGGACAACCTACGAGCAGTACTTC. The chain recombines TRBV19 with TRBJ2-7, with 8 bases that match TRBD1. J was trimmed by 2 bases and V by 4 bases; bases with no gene match: 4. Germline V gene data show CDR1 as LNHDA and CDR2 as SQIVND (reference sequence). The length of the CDR3 is 14 residues.

The V gene is TRBV15, the J gene TRBJ2-1; TRBD1 is a possible D gene (6 bases). CDR1 is LNHNV, CDR2 YYDKDF, per germline (reference sequence). Trimming took off 1 base at V and 7 bases at J, with 14 bases between the two ends. This CDR3 comprises 15 residues. CDR3 DNA sequence: TGTGCCACCAGCAGAGCCGGCACGGGGACAAATGAGCAGTTCTTC. This sequence encodes CATSRAGTGTNEQFF.

This clone was seen a single time. The chain recombines TRBV3-1 (or the pseudogene TRBV3-2) with TRBJ1-1; 8 bases map to TRBD1. There are 16 residues in the CDR3. Trimming cost V 5 bases and J 1 base; bases outside gene matches: 9. CDR1 and CDR2 from the germline V gene are LGHDT and YNNKEL (reference sequence). CDR3 nucleotide sequence: TGTGCCAGCAGCTTCCGGACAGGGACGGCGAACACTGAAGCTTTCTTT. Protein sequence: CASSFRTGTANTEAFF.

The rearrangement uses TRBV2 and TRBJ1-2; D is possibly TRBD1 (5 bases). The germline CDR1 and CDR2 sequences are SNHLY and FYNNEI. The CDR3 contains 14 residues. With 2 bases removed from V and 0 bases from J, the gap between germline ends came to 7 bases. Written as DNA, the CDR3 is TGTGCCAGCAGTGAACAAGGGGCTAACTATGGCTACACCTTC. Translation: CASSEQGANYGYTF.

This CDR3 is CSVDRGFQETQYF. CDR3 nucleotide sequence: TGCAGCGTTGATCGAGGATTTCAAGAGACCCAGTACTTC. V usage is TRBV29-1 and J usage is TRBJ2-5; D unresolved. The CDR3 is 13 residues long. Germline V CDR1 and CDR2: SQVTM, ANQGSEA. V was pared by 3 bases and J by 2 bases, with 10 bases between.

CDR3 region: CASSLQTGGTYEQYF. CDR3 coding DNA: TGTGCCAGCAGCCTGCAGACGGGAGGGACCTACGAGCAGTACTTC. The chain carries TRBV7-8 and TRBJ2-7; TRBD2 matches 8 bases. The CDR3 loop spans 15 amino acids. The J segment lost 2 bases and the V segment lost 5 bases, leaving 8 bases of the junction unmatched. Germline V lookup: CDR1 SGHVS, CDR2 FQNEAQ.

The CDR3 sequence: CASSNTRGRGYQPQHF. The CDR3 nucleotides read TGTGCCAGCAGTAATACCAGGGGTAGGGGATATCAGCCCCAGCATTTT. The chain uses TRBV28 and TRBJ1-5; D is perhaps TRBD1 (6 bases). Trimming removed 5 bases at V and 5 bases at J, with 19 bases between. The germline gives CDR1 MDHEN, CDR2 SYDVKM. The CDR3 has 16 amino acids.

CDR3 sequence: CASSVGGSGRTGELFF. The CDR3 nucleotides are TGTGCCAGCAGCGTAGGGGGTAGCGGGAGAACCGGGGAGCTGTTTTTT. V gene TRBV9 combines with J gene TRBJ2-2, with TRBD2 identical over 9 bases. The V segment lost 0 bases and the J segment 5 bases; nucleotides outside the gene matches: 5. Germline lookup yields CDR1 SGDLS and CDR2 YYNGEE. The CDR3 covers 16 residues.

The rearrangement links TRBV7-3 to TRBJ2-3, with TRBD2 matching 9 bases. The ends lost 0 bases at V and 2 bases at J; junction bases unmatched: 6. This CDR3 is 17 amino acids long. Germline CDR1 and CDR2: SGHTA and FQGTGA. CDR3 loop: CASSLTSAGGVTDTQYF. CDR3 in DNA: TGTGCCAGCAGCTTAACGTCGGCGGGAGGGGTCACAGATACGCAGTATTTT.

The V call is TRBV19, the J call TRBJ2-1; 10 bases line up with TRBD2. Germline loops: CDR1 LNHDA, CDR2 SQIVND (reference sequence). This CDR3 spans 14 amino acids. V lost 10 bases, J lost 15 bases, and 18 bases stayed unmatched. The CDR3 region is CATSRASGSNKPFF. CDR3 nucleotides: TGTGCCACCAGTCGGGCTAGCGGGAGCAATAAGCCGTTCTTC.

As to this clone: A junction end diverges from the germline sequence, so it may reflect a read error. The chain combines TRBV14 with TRBJ2-7; 9 bases align to TRBD1. The CDR3 is 14 amino acids. The germline CDR1 and CDR2 sequences are SGHDN and FVKESK. The DNA for the CDR3 is TGTGCCAGCAACCAACAGGGGGCGGCCTACGAGCAGTACTTC. Encoded protein: CASNQQGAAYEQYF.

This clone was recorded once. The V and J genes are TRBV27 and TRBJ2-5; weak D call: TRBD1 (6 bases). Germline V gene data show CDR1 as MNHEY and CDR2 as SMNVEV (reference sequence). V lost 3 bases and J 5 bases, leaving 16 bases between the germline ends. This CDR3 contains 15 residues. The DNA for the CDR3 is TGTGCCAGCAGTTTCCTGGGACACTCCAGGGAGACCCAGTACTTC. This encodes CASSFLGHSRETQYF.

The chain combines TRBV30 with TRBJ1-2; 7 nucleotides align to TRBD1. The length of the CDR3 is 13 residues. V gave up 5 bases and J gave up 4 bases; unmatched junction bases: 7. Germline CDR1 is GTSNPN and CDR2 is SVGIG (reference sequence). The CDR3 DNA reads TGTGCCTGGGACCCGGGACAGCGCTATGGCTACACCTTC. As protein: CAWDPGQRYGYTF.

The chain couples TRBV10-3 to TRBJ1-1; 10 positions agree with TRBD1. From germline, CDR1 is ENHRY and CDR2 SYGVKD. Trimming cost V 5 bases and J 3 bases; bases outside gene matches: 3. The CDR3 runs 14 residues. DNA of the CDR3: TGTGCCATCAGTACCGGGACAGGGGACACTGAAGCTTTCTTT. Translation: CAISTGTGDTEAFF.

The gene calls are TRBV30 and TRBJ1-6; D unresolved. Trimming shortened V by 5 bases and J by 5 bases, and 10 bases separated the two germline ends. CDR3 length: 13 residues. Germline values: CDR1 GTSNPN, CDR2 SVGIG (reference sequence). In DNA, the CDR3 is TGTGCCTGGGCCCCGGAGAATAATTCACCCCTCCACTTT. Amino acids: CAWAPENNSPLHF.